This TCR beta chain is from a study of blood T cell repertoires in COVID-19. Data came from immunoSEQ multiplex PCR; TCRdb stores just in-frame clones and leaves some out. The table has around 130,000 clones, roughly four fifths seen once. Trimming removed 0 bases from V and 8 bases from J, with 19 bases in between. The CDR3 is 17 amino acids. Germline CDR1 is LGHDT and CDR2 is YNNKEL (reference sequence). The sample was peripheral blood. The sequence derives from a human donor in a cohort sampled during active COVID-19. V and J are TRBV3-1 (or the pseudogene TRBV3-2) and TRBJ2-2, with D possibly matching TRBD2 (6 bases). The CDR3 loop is CASSQDRALAGEGELFF. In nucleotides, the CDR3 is TGTGCCAGCAGCCAAGATCGGGCACTAGCCGGTGAGGGGGAGCTGTTTTTT.